The T cell receptor (beta chain) under discussion was sequenced for a study of cytomegalovirus exposure and HLA in healthy donors (dated by TCRdb to about 2017). At the level of the whole study: An earlier analysis of several hundred of the donors reported about 300 Gb of sequence data and 117 million unique TCR beta sequences obtained from around 170 million T cells. Roughly 300 gigabases of sequencing data and tens of millions of unique TCR sequences were included in an early release covering over 600 HLA-typed donors. Among the roughly 400 genotyped donors, 75% to 90% belonged to the genetic ancestry cluster associated with self-reported Caucasian donors. The study aimed to test whether signatures of past pathogen exposure could be identified by cataloging public T cell receptors. The study used immunosequencing to profile the T cell repertoires of 666 subjects and linked those repertoires to cytomegalovirus serostatus. A separate validation cohort of 100 to 150 different subjects was used in addition to the roughly 720-subject first cohort. High-throughput TCR immunosequencing, statistical association of individual TCRs with disease status, and machine learning were combined to predict cytomegalovirus infection status. A later analysis re-analyzed previously published TCR beta repertoires from 660 or so donors and added high-resolution HLA genotyping to study TCR occurrence patterns. In the later analysis, no new phenotypic data were used to find candidate immune exposures; instead, reliance was placed on TCR beta sequences and their occurrence across donors. An earlier analysis of several hundred of the donors used high-throughput TCR beta sequencing to judge whether each TCR beta V gene segment behaved as functional or pseudogenic. Donor age, sex, ethnicity and CMV serostatus were compiled alongside the repertoire data. Genome-wide SNP genotypes for about 60% of the roughly 670 donors were used in a later genetic analysis, which treated that subset as a discovery cohort. All discovery cohort repertoires had been generated using a single sequencing platform. HLA typing covered class I and class II loci at four-digit resolution. Typing coverage varied by locus: roughly 629-640 donors for A, B, C, DRB1 and DQB1; more than 500 for DQA1; some 610 for DPA1; around 490 for DPB1. Because of strong linkage in the cohort, a few DR-DQ haplotypes were treated as single units for association and clustering. Across roughly 420 genotyped donors of the cohort, an average of about 240,000 unique TCR beta nucleotide sequences per donor were sequenced, and around 20% of those sequences were non-productive.

Receptors were amplified or captured by the immunoSEQ multiplex PCR assay. A mixture of 60 forward primers for TCR Vbeta segments and 13 reverse primers for TCR Jbeta segments was used in the multiplex PCR. A multiplex PCR assay on genomic DNA amplified the CDR3 region of rearranged TCR beta genes. On the Illumina HiSeq System, the amplified TCR beta libraries were sequenced as 87-base-pair reads. For the original study's pipeline: A later analysis counted tens of millions of unique TCR beta chains across the 690 or so repertoires, and 10 million to 12 million of these chains were shared by at least two donors. Raw reads were error-corrected and collapsed into unique sequences by a nearest-neighbor algorithm in which closely related sequences were merged to remove PCR and sequencing errors. CDR3 sequences were aligned to IMGT reference sequences to assign V, D and J gene segments. For a sequence to be retained, a match of at least six nucleotides to both a V gene segment and a J gene segment was required. A rearrangement counted as productive if the CDR3 had no stop codons and remained in frame with V and J, and every other rearrangement counted as non-productive. CDR3 was defined by IMGT convention, running from the second conserved V-encoded cysteine to the conserved J-encoded phenylalanine. In an earlier analysis of just under 600 of the donors, sequences lacking an unambiguous match to a single V gene segment were excluded. An earlier analysis of roughly 590 of the donors called V segments functional above 56.7% productive rearrangements and segregating when the between-donor standard deviation exceeded 5%. A statistical classification framework was developed to diagnose cytomegalovirus status using the catalog of TCR beta chain sequences. V and J gene assignment, in a later analysis, came from comparing TCR nucleotide sequences with IMGT/GENE-DB human TR gene sequences. The TCRdist pipeline was used in a later analysis to assign CDR3 sequences and most-parsimonious VDJ recombination scenarios. In a later analysis, each TCR beta chain was defined by its CDR3 amino acid sequence together with its V-gene family, and reads lacking a unique V-gene family were excluded. As a way to deal with suspected cross-contamination and a sequencing artifact, a later analysis dropped over 550 nucleotide sequences that were highly shared and had low generation probability. A later analysis calculated a clonal expansion index for each public chain from normalized within-repertoire ranks of inferred template counts. In a later analysis, generation probabilities were computed with a VDJ recombination model fitted to out-of-frame rearrangements, and the resulting probabilities were checked against IGoR. A later analysis scored TCR-TCR, TCR-HLA and TCR-CMV co-occurrence with hypergeometric tests, applying a repertoire-size bias correction to TCR pairs. A later analysis estimated false discovery rates by permuting HLA or CMV assignments 20 times. In a later analysis, co-occurring TCRs were grouped using DBSCAN, with TCRdist sequence similarity added in when clustering inside HLA-allele-positive subsets. Repertoires with fewer than 30,000 or more than 120,000 public chains, plus five repertoires with anomalous nucleotide sharing, were excluded from co-occurrence clustering. The source is immuneACCESS, and TCRdb retained only in-frame sequences with V and J called. Part of the clones is not carried over; for the studies checked, unresolved V genes explain less than half of this, and the remainder is unexplained. V, J and clone size are those of that table, while D and trimming were read from the DNA. Present in this sample are roughly 200,000 clones, approximately 79% of which were seen just once. The ten largest make up 4.4% of the sample.

The CDR3, cysteine through phenylalanine, is 13 amino acids long. The CDR3 DNA has 39 bases and is translated from base 1. Reading the germline V gene (reference sequence) gives CDR1 PRHDT and CDR2 FYEKMQ. V and J lose 5 bases and 8 bases, and a span of 13 bases separates them. About this clone itself: What antigen it recognizes has not been identified. No much larger clone exists at a distance of one base, and base qualities are not known.

Beyond this particular receptor, the publication reports: In an earlier analysis of approximately 590 of the donors, most TCR beta V segments appeared in productive rearrangements about 87% or about 30% of the time, broadly matching IMGT annotations. CMV serostatus was the only immune exposure information available for the cohort. Most TCR sequences were seen in very few donors, while some public TCRs were found in many individuals. Because counts were too low, about 18 rarely observed V segments, including chromosome 9 orphons, were excluded from the earlier analysis of around 640 of the donors. Some IMGT-functional V segments, including TRBV6-2 and TRBV6-3, could not be told apart with the 87-base-pair reads, so those segments were excluded. A later analysis found that HLA-associated TCR beta chains were more clonally expanded and had lower generation probabilities than equally common non-associated chains. A later genetic analysis associated a missense DCLRE1C variant with V-gene and J-gene trimming of TCR beta chains, and an independent cohort replicated the association. According to a later analysis, TCR association rates differed among HLA loci, with DRB1 alleles showing the most associated TCRs and HLA-C alleles showing the fewest. According to a later analysis, parvovirus B19, influenza, CMV and Epstein-Barr virus appeared linked to several top co-occurrence clusters. The sequencing pipeline was judged likely to have produced a cluster of highly shared sequence variants as a technical artifact. The authors suggested that the approach could potentially be generalized to other disease states and immunological phenotypes. In a later analysis, most CMV-associated TCR beta chains were found to appear HLA-restricted, with HLA associations seemingly driven largely by CMV exposure. The study gave a list of about 170 TCR beta chains associated with cytomegalovirus. Linkage disequilibrium might explain the correlated functional status among segregating V segments, but an unknown experimental factor could not be excluded. HLA typing was unavailable for some donors at each locus, so association tests used only the typed subset. When HLA alleles, especially DR and DQ, strongly co-occurred, TCR associations were difficult to assign to individual alleles. Roughly uniform sequencing depth across donors was assumed in presence/absence analyses, although this assumption may not hold. In vitro tests confirmed that a few of the cytomegalovirus-associated TCR beta chains recognize cytomegalovirus antigens. In a later genetic analysis, fewer N-insertions in productive TCRs were reported among donors in an Asian-associated ancestry cluster than the 666-donor mean. Specific HLA alleles were associated with 15,000 to 20,000 TCR beta sequences at a false discovery rate of 0.05 in a later analysis. The cohort was sequenced for TCR beta chains only, and without alpha or paired-chain data the features that could be detected were limited. The classifier was reported to diagnose cytomegalovirus status with high specificity and sensitivity in both the original cohort and the validation cohort. A further reported finding was that TCR beta sequences accurately predicted the HLA-A and HLA-B alleles for most subjects in the first cohort.

The cohort comprised 710 or so healthy bone marrow donors. Cohort members were all nominally healthy when sampled, although unrecorded immune exposures were likely present. The donor tested CMV seropositive, placing the donor among the roughly 270 seropositive members of the cohort. A peripheral blood sample was collected from each donor, and TCR beta sequencing was performed on peripheral blood mononuclear cells. The Qiagen DNeasy Blood Extraction Kit was used to extract genomic DNA from the blood cell samples. The V and J segments used are TRBV13 and TRBJ2-1; the D gene cannot be resolved reliably. Input material: PBMCs. The source of this sequence is a woman aged 30 to 39 in good health and CMV-seropositive. For the CDR3, the sequence is CASSVLPADEQFF. The base sequence is TGTGCCAGCAGCGTCTTACCGGCGGATGAGCAGTTCTTC.